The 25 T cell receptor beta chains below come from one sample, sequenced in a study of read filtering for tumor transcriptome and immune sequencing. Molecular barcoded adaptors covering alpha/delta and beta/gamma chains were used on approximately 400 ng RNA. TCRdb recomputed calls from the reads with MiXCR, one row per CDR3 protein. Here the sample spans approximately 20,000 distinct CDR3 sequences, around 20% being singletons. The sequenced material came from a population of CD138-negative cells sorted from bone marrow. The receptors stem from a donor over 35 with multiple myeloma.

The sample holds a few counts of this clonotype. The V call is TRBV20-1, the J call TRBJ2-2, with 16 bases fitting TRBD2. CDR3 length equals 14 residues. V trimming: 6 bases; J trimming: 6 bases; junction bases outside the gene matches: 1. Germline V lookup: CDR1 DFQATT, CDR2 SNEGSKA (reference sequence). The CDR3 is CSAGTSGRAGELFF. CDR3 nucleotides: TGCAGTGCCGGGACTAGCGGGAGGGCCGGGGAGCTGTTTTTT.

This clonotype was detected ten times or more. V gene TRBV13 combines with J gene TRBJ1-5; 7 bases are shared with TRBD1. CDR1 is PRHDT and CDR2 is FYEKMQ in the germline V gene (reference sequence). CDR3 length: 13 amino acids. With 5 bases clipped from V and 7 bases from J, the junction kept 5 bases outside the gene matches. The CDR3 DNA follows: TGTGCCAGCAGCCAGGGGGGGGAGCAGCCCCAGCATTTT. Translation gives CASSQGGEQPQHF.

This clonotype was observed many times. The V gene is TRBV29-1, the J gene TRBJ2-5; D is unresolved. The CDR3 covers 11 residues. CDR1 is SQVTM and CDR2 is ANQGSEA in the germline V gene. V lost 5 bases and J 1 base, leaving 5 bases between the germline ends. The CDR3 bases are TGCAGCGTTAGGACCCAAGAGACCCAGTACTTC. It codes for CSVRTQETQYF.

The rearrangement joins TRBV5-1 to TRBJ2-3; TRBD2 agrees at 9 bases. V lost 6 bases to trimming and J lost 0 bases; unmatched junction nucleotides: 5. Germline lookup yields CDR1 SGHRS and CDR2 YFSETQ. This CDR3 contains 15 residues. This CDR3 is CASNLLAGSTDTQYF. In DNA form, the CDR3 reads TGCGCCAGCAACTTACTAGCGGGTAGCACAGATACGCAGTATTTT.

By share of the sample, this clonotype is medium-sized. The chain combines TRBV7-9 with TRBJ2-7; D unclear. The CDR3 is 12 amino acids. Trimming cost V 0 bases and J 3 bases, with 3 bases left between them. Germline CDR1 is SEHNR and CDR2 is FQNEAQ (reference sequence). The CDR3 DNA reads TGTGCCAGCAGCTTAGCTGACTACGAGCAGTACTTC. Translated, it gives CASSLADYEQYF. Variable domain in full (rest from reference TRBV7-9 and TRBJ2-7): DTGVSQNPRHKITKRGQNVTFRCDPISEHNRLYWYRQTLGQGPEFLTYFQNEAQLEKSRLLSDRFSAERPKGSFSTLEIQRTEQGDSAMYLCASSLADYEQYFGPGTRLTVT.

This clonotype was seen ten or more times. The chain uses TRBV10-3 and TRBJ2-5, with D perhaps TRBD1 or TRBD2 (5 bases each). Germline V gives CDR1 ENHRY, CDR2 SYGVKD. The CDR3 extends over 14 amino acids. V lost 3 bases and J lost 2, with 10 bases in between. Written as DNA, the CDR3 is TGTGCCATCAGTGATCAGGGACGGCAAGAGACCCAGTACTTC. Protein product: CAISDQGRQETQYF.

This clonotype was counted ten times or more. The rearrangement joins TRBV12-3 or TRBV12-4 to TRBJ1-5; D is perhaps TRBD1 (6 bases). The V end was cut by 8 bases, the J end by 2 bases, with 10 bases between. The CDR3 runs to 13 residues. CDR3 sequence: CASERQGNQPQHF. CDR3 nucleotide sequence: TGTGCCAGCGAGAGACAGGGCAATCAGCCCCAGCATTTT.

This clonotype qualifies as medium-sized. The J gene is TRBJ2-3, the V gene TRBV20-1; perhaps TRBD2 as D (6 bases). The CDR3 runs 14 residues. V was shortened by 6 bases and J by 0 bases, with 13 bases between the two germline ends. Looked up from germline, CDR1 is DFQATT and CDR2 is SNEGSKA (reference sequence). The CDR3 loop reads CSARKGTSTDTQYF. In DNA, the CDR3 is TGCAGTGCACGAAAGGGGACTAGCACAGATACGCAGTATTTT.

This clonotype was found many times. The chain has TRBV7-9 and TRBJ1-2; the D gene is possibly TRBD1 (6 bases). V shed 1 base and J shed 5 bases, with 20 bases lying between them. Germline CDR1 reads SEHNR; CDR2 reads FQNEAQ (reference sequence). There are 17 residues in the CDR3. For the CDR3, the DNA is TGTGCCAGCAGCTTAGAACGTTTACCGGGACATCTTTATGGCTACACCTTC. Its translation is CASSLERLPGHLYGYTF.

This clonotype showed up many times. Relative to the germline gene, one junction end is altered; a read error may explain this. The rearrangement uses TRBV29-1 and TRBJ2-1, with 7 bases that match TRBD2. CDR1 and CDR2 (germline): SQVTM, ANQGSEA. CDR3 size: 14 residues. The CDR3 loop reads CSAELGRGYNEQFF. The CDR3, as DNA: TGCAGCGCTGAATTAGGGAGGGGATACAATGAGCAGTTCTTC.

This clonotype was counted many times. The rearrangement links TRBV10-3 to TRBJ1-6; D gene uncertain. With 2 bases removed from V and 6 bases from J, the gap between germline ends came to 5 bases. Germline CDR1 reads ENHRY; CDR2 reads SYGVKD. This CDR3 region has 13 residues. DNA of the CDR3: TGTGCCATCAGTGAGGACCGTAATTCACCCCTCCACTTT. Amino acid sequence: CAISEDRNSPLHF.

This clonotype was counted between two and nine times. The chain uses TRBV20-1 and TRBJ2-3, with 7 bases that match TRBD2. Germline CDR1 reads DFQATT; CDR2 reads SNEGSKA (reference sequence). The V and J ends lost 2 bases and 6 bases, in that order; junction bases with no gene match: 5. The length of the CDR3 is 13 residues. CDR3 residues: CSARTSVFDTQYF. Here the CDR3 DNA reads TGCAGTGCTAGAACTAGCGTTTTCGATACGCAGTATTTT.

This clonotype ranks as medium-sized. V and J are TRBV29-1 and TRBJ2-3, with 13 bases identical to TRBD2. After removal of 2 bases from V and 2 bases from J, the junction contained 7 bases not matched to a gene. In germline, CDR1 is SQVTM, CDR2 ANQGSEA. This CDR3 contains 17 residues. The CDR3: CSVESLGLAGDTDTQYF. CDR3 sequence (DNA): TGCAGCGTTGAAAGCCTCGGACTAGCGGGGGACACAGATACGCAGTATTTT.

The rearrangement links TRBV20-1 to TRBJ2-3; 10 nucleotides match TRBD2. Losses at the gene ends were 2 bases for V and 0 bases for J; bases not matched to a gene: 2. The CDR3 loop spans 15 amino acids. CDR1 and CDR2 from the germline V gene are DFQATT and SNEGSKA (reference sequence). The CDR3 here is CSARLLAGSTDTQYF. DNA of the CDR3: TGCAGTGCTAGATTACTAGCGGGGAGCACAGATACGCAGTATTTT.

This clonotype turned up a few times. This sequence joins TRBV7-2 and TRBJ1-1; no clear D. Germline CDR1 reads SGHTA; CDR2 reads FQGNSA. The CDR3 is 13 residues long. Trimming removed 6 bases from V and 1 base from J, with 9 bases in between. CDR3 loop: CASSLGRNTEAFF. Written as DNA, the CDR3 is TGTGCCAGCAGTTTGGGTAGGAACACTGAAGCTTTCTTT.

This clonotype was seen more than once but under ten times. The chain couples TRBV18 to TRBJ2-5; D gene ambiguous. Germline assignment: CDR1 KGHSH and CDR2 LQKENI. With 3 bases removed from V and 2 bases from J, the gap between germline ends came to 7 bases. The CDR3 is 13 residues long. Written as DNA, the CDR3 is TGTGCCAGCTCACCTGGGGAACAAGAGACCCAGTACTTC. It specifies CASSPGEQETQYF.

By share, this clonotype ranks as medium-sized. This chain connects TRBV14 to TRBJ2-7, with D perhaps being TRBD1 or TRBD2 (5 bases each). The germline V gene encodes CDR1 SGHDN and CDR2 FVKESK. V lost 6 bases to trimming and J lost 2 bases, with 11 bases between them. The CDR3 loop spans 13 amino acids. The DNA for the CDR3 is TGTGCCAGCAGTCGGGACCTTACCTACGAGCAGTACTTC. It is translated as CASSRDLTYEQYF. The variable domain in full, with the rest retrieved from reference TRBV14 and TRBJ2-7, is EAGVTQFPSHSVIEKGQTVTLRCDPISGHDNLYWYRRVMGKEIKFLLHFVKESKQDESGMPNNRFLAERTGGTYSTLKVQPAELEDSGVYFCASSRDLTYEQYFGPGTRLTVT.

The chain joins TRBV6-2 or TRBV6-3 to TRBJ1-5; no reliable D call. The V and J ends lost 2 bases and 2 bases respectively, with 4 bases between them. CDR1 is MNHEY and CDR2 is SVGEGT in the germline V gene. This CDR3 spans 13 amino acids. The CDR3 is CASSYAGNQPQHF. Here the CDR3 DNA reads TGTGCCAGCAGTTACGCCGGCAATCAGCCCCAGCATTTT.

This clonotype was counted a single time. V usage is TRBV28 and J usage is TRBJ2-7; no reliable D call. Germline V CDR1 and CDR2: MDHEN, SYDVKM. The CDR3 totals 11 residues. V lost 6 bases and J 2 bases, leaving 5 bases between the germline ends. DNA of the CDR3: TGTGCCAGCAGCCAGCCCTACGAGCAGTACTTC. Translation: CASSQPYEQYF.

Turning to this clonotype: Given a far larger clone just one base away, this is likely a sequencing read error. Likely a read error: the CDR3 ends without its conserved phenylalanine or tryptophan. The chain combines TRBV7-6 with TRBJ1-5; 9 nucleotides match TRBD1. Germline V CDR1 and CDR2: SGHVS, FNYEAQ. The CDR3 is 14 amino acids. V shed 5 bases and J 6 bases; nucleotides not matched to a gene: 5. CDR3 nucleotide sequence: TGTGCCAGCAGCGAACAGGGGGCTCGTCAGCCCCAGCATCTT. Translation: CASSEQGARQPQHL.

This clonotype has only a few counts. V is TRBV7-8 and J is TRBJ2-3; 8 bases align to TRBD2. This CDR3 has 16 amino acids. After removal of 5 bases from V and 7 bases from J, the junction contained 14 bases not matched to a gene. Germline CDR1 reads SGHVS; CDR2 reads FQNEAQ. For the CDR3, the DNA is TGTGCCAGCAGCCCTCCCGTCGGGACTAGTGGGAATACGCAGTATTTT. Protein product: CASSPPVGTSGNTQYF.

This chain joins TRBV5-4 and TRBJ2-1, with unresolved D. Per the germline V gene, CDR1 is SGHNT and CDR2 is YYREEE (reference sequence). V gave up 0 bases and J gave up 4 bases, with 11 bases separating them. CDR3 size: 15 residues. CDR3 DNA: TGTGCCAGCAGCTTGGGACTTACGGCGTACAATGAGCAGTTCTTC. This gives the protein CASSLGLTAYNEQFF.

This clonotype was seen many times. CDR3 DNA sequence: TGTGCCAGTAGTATTCCTGGACTAGCGGCACAAGAGACCCAGTACTTC. It encodes CASSIPGLAAQETQYF. The chain is built from TRBV19 and TRBJ2-5, with 10 bases lining up with TRBD2. V gave up 3 bases and J gave up 2 bases; unmatched junction bases: 6. This CDR3 contains 16 residues. The germline CDR1 and CDR2 sequences are LNHDA and SQIVND (reference sequence).

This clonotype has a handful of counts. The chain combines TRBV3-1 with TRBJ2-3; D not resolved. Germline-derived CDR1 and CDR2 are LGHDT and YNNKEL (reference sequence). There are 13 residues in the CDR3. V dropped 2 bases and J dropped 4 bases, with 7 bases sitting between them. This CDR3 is CASSQHGADTQYF. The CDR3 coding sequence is TGTGCCAGCAGCCAACATGGGGCAGATACGCAGTATTTT.

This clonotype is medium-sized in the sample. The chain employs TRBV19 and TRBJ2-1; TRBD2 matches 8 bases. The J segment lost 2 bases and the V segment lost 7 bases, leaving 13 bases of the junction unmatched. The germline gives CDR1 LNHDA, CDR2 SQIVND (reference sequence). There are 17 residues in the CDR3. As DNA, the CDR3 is TGTGCCAGTACTCAGGGTATCAGCGGGAGTGCCTACAATGAGCAGTTCTTC. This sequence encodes CASTQGISGSAYNEQFF.